What follows are 31 T cell receptor beta chains derived from one specimen sequenced in a study of response to subunit inactivated influenza vaccine. TCRdb re-called the RT-PCR reads through MiXCR, storing one row per CDR3 protein. The data contain some 850,000 distinct CDR3 sequences, under 20% of them singletons. This sample comprised PBMCs from blood, obtained roughly 5 days after vaccination. Receptor source: a man aged 50-59 years who received an inactivated influenza vaccine.

The genes are TRBV20-1 and TRBJ2-3; 7 nucleotides agree with TRBD2. The J segment lost 0 bases and the V segment lost 0 bases, leaving 3 bases of the junction unmatched. CDR1 and CDR2 (germline): DFQATT, SNEGSKA (reference sequence). CDR3 length equals 15 residues. The CDR3 coding sequence is TGCAGTGCTAGAGATCCTAGCGGTAGCACAGATACGCAGTATTTT. Amino acid sequence: CSARDPSGSTDTQYF.

This clonotype was seen a few times. The DNA for the CDR3 is TGCGCCAGCAGCTTGATTGGGCAGGGGGCAGAGGTGGGAAGGAAAGAAGCTTTCTTT. Translating gives CASSLIGQGAEVGRKEAFF. This chain connects TRBV5-1 to TRBJ1-1; 8 bases are a match to TRBD1. The germline V gene encodes CDR1 SGHRS and CDR2 YFSETQ. The trim removed 1 base at V and 8 bases at J, leaving 22 bases unmatched. The CDR3 extends over 19 amino acids.

This clonotype was detected only a few times. The chain joins TRBV5-1 to TRBJ2-3; D may be TRBD2 (5 bases). CDR3 length: 19 amino acids. The germline gives CDR1 SGHRS, CDR2 YFSETQ. The V end was cut by 1 base, the J end by 0 bases, with 21 bases between. CDR3 region: CASSLSGLLPRPSTDTQYF. CDR3 nucleotides: TGCGCCAGCAGCTTGAGCGGCCTCCTGCCCCGGCCAAGCACAGATACGCAGTATTTT.

This clonotype was observed at least ten times. The gene calls are TRBV12-3 or TRBV12-4 and TRBJ2-3; D gene unclear. The CDR3 runs 13 residues. V gave up 4 bases and J gave up 1 base, with 6 bases separating them. CDR3 loop: CASSSRGTDTQYF. Written as DNA, the CDR3 is TGTGCCAGCAGTTCTAGGGGCACAGATACGCAGTATTTT.

The V call is TRBV6-6, the J call TRBJ1-2, with D maybe TRBD1 (5 bases). This CDR3 region has 12 residues. Trimming took off 5 bases at V and 5 bases at J, with 9 bases between the two ends. CDR1 MNHNY and CDR2 SVGAGI come from the germline V gene (reference sequence). The chain's CDR3 is CASSKEGYGYTF. DNA of the CDR3: TGTGCCAGCAGTAAGGAGGGGTATGGCTACACCTTC.

In its sample, this clonotype was seen many times. This CDR3 is CASSQSVFSLSYEQYF. CDR3 coding DNA: TGCGCCAGCAGCCAATCAGTTTTTAGCCTCTCCTACGAGCAGTACTTC. The rearrangement joins TRBV4-3 to TRBJ2-7; D unclear. Germline CDR1 LGHNA, CDR2 YSLEER. V was cut by 2 bases and J by 0 bases, with 14 bases left in between. CDR3 length: 16 amino acids.

This rearrangement joins TRBV7-8 to TRBJ2-7; 10 nucleotides align to TRBD1. The V gene end was trimmed by 1 base and the J gene end by 4 bases; junction bases not matched to a gene: 4. The germline V gene has CDR1 SGHVS and CDR2 FQNEAQ. This CDR3 has 15 amino acids. In DNA, the CDR3 is TGTGCCAGCAGCTTAGACGGGACAGGGGAATACGAGCAGTACTTC. Protein product: CASSLDGTGEYEQYF.

CDR3 residues: CASSQARGGRADTQYF. The CDR3 DNA follows: TGTGCCAGCAGCCAGGCTCGGGGGGGCCGGGCAGATACGCAGTATTTT. This sequence joins TRBV4-2 and TRBJ2-3; 8 bases agree with TRBD2. Trimming removed 3 bases from V and 4 bases from J; junction bases left unmatched: 9. CDR3 length: 16 residues. Per germline, CDR1 LGHNA and CDR2 YNFKEQ.

This clonotype was seen only a few times. The gene calls are TRBV10-3 and TRBJ2-6; D is uncertain. V lost 9 bases and J lost 1, with 1 base in between. CDR1 is ENHRY, CDR2 SYGVKD, per germline. The CDR3 covers 11 residues. The CDR3 DNA follows: TGTGCCATATCTGGGGCCAACGTCCTGACTTTC. This codes for CAISGANVLTF.

The rearrangement joins TRBV7-8 to TRBJ1-1; D remains unclear. The germline V and J ends were trimmed by 1 base and 4 bases, with 10 bases remaining between them. This CDR3 is 14 amino acids long. Germline assignment: CDR1 SGHVS and CDR2 FQNEAQ. The CDR3 DNA sequence: TGTGCCAGCAGCTTAGGTTGGCAGGCCACTGAAGCTTTCTTT. Its translation is CASSLGWQATEAFF.

The rearrangement uses TRBV20-1 and TRBJ2-7; TRBD2 agrees at 13 bases. Germline V gene sequence: CDR1 DFQATT, CDR2 SNEGSKA (reference sequence). J was trimmed by 4 bases and V by 6 bases; bases with no gene match: 6. The CDR3 has 14 residues. CDR3 bases: TGCAGTGCGACCCGGACTAGCGGGAGATACGAGCAGTACTTC. This codes for CSATRTSGRYEQYF.

J is TRBJ2-3 and V is TRBV7-9; 9 nucleotides agree with TRBD1. Germline assignment: CDR1 SEHNR and CDR2 FQNEAQ (reference sequence). The CDR3 runs to 16 residues. J lost 2 bases, V lost 1 base, and 4 bases had no gene match. CDR3 sequence reads: CASSLVGTGPTDTQYF. The DNA of the CDR3 is TGTGCCAGCAGCTTAGTCGGGACAGGGCCCACAGATACGCAGTATTTT.

J is TRBJ2-2 and V is TRBV7-9; D unclear. Trimming shortened V by 5 bases and J by 1 base, and 11 bases separated the two germline ends. Germline values: CDR1 SEHNR, CDR2 FQNEAQ (reference sequence). The CDR3 loop spans 15 amino acids. The CDR3 nucleotides read TGTGCCAGCAGCGGTCTCGGACGGAACACCGGGGAGCTGTTTTTT. Amino acids: CASSGLGRNTGELFF.

The genes are TRBV7-9 and TRBJ2-2; D not certain. The V gene lost 5 bases and the J gene lost 1 base, with 8 bases spanning the gap. This CDR3 region has 14 residues. The germline gives CDR1 SEHNR, CDR2 FQNEAQ (reference sequence). The CDR3 DNA reads as TGTGCCAGCAGCGCCACCATGAACACCGGGGAGCTGTTTTTT. It yields the protein CASSATMNTGELFF.

The chain recombines TRBV29-1 with TRBJ2-7; D uncertain. V was trimmed by 7 bases and J by 2 bases, leaving 9 bases between them. CDR1 is SQVTM, CDR2 ANQGSEA, per germline. CDR3 length: 11 residues. The CDR3 spells CSGTIAYEQYF. CDR3 DNA: TGCAGCGGCACTATAGCCTACGAGCAGTACTTC.

This rearrangement joins TRBV12-3 or TRBV12-4 to TRBJ2-2; a possible D gene is TRBD1 (6 bases). V was cut by 10 bases and J by 7 bases, with 19 bases left in between. The CDR3 is made up of 14 amino acids. Here the CDR3 DNA reads TGTGCCACGCCTATGGTGGGGGCCGGCGGGGAGCTGTTTTTT. Its protein is CATPMVGAGGELFF.

CDR3 amino acids: CASSLGGVAEAFF. The DNA of the CDR3 is TGCGCCAGCAGCTTGGGGGGGGTGGCTGAAGCTTTCTTT. The V gene is TRBV5-1, the J gene TRBJ1-1; TRBD1 is a possible D gene (5 bases). From germline, CDR1 is SGHRS and CDR2 YFSETQ. CDR3 length equals 13 residues. V lost 0 bases and J 6 bases, leaving 9 bases between the germline ends.

This clonotype was observed a handful of times. The junction shows a germline mismatch at one end, possibly a read error. V and J are TRBV20-1 and TRBJ2-1, with D maybe TRBD1 (7 bases). The CDR3 covers 10 residues. Germline CDR1 DFQATT, CDR2 SNEGSKA (reference sequence). The CDR3 is CKTGRNEQFF. The DNA of the CDR3 is TGTAAGACAGGGAGGAATGAGCAGTTCTTC.

This sequence joins TRBV6-5 and TRBJ2-5, with a tentative D call TRBD2 (5 bases). The CDR3 consists of 11 residues. Deletions cut 5 bases from V and 6 bases from J, with 7 bases between. The germline V gene has CDR1 MNHEY and CDR2 SVGAGI. The CDR3 nucleotides are TGTGCCAGCAGTATCGGGAAGACCCAGTACTTC. The encoded protein is CASSIGKTQYF.

The chain is built from TRBV27 and TRBJ2-3; TRBD2 aligns across 10 bases. Germline V gene sequence: CDR1 MNHEY, CDR2 SMNVEV (reference sequence). After removal of 5 bases from V and 2 bases from J, the junction contained 10 bases not matched to a gene. The CDR3 has 17 amino acids. CDR3 region: CASSGERLAGNTDTQYF. CDR3 DNA sequence: TGTGCCAGCAGTGGCGAGCGACTAGCGGGTAACACAGATACGCAGTATTTT.

CDR3 DNA sequence: TGTGCCAGCATCACCGGGCCCCTTAGCACAGATACGCAGTATTTT. Translated, it gives CASITGPLSTDTQYF. This sequence joins TRBV7-9 and TRBJ2-3; D remains unclear. Germline V gene lookup returns CDR1 SEHNR and CDR2 FQNEAQ (reference sequence). Trimming removed 7 bases at V and 0 bases at J, with 14 bases between. The CDR3 is 15 amino acids.

This clonotype appeared a few times. This chain connects TRBV20-1 to TRBJ1-2, with 9 bases lining up with TRBD1. The J segment lost 2 bases and the V segment lost 4 bases, leaving 5 bases of the junction unmatched. CDR3 length: 14 amino acids. CDR1 is DFQATT and CDR2 is SNEGSKA in the germline V gene (reference sequence). CDR3 protein: CSAISDRGNYGYTF. CDR3 DNA: TGCAGTGCTATTTCCGACAGGGGGAACTATGGCTACACCTTC.

A few counts support this clonotype. CDR3 DNA: TGTGCCAGCAGTAAGACAGGGGGCGGAACTAATGAAAAACTGTTTTTT. It is translated as CASSKTGGGTNEKLFF. This chain links TRBV12-3 or TRBV12-4 with TRBJ1-4; 10 nucleotides align to TRBD1. The CDR3 extends over 16 amino acids. V gave up 5 bases and J gave up 1 base; unmatched junction bases: 4.

Ten or more counts support this clonotype. This sequence joins TRBV12-3 or TRBV12-4 and TRBJ2-5, with TRBD1 identical over 7 bases. The CDR3 extends over 13 amino acids. With V trimmed by 7 bases and J by 4 bases, 6 bases remained unmatched. The CDR3 is CASTYDRAETQYF. CDR3 DNA sequence: TGTGCCAGCACCTACGACAGGGCAGAGACCCAGTACTTC.

This clonotype was seen only a few times. The chain carries TRBV7-6 and TRBJ2-2; D remains unclear. CDR1 and CDR2 (germline): SGHVS, FNYEAQ. V lost 3 bases and J lost 7, with 9 bases in between. This CDR3 is 13 amino acids long. Here the CDR3 DNA reads TGTGCCAGCAGCTTTACTTATAGCGGGGAGCTGTTTTTT. It is translated as CASSFTYSGELFF.

The V call is TRBV20-1, the J call TRBJ2-5, with D perhaps matching TRBD1 (6 bases). Per the germline V gene, CDR1 is DFQATT and CDR2 is SNEGSKA (reference sequence). CDR3 length: 14 amino acids. V gave up 6 bases and J gave up 5 bases, with 19 bases separating them. CDR3 in amino acids: CSAPPGHPRETQYF. The CDR3 DNA reads as TGCAGTGCCCCACCGGGACACCCTCGGGAGACCCAGTACTTC.

This clonotype showed up just a few times. The chain joins TRBV5-6 to TRBJ1-2; D is possibly TRBD1 (6 bases). The CDR3 is 12 amino acids. The germline V gene encodes CDR1 SGHDT and CDR2 YYEEEE. V lost 6 bases and J 12 bases, leaving 18 bases between the germline ends. CDR3: CASTYLGGPNTF. The CDR3 DNA is TGTGCCAGCACTTACTTAGGGGGGCCGAACACCTTC.

This clonotype showed up just a few times. The chain recombines TRBV7-2 with TRBJ2-7; 8 bases align to TRBD2. CDR3 length: 19 residues. J gave up 5 bases and V 0 bases, and 18 bases lay outside the gene matches. In germline, CDR1 is SGHTA, CDR2 FQGNSA. The CDR3 nucleotides are TGTGCCAGCAGCTTAGCCCCTTCTAGCGGGCGAAGGGGCTGGGACGAGCAGTACTTC. It yields the protein CASSLAPSSGRRGWDEQYF.

A few counts support this clonotype. This chain links TRBV20-1 with TRBJ1-2; D call uncertain. The CDR3 loop spans 14 amino acids. Trimming removed 3 bases at V and 0 bases at J, with 11 bases between. CDR1 is DFQATT, CDR2 SNEGSKA, per germline (reference sequence). The chain's CDR3 is CSASPGPTNYGYTF. CDR3 DNA: TGCAGTGCTAGTCCAGGACCAACTAACTATGGCTACACCTTC.

This clonotype has just a few counts. The J gene is TRBJ2-7, the V gene TRBV6-2 or TRBV6-3, with a weak D call TRBD2 (6 bases). Germline V gene sequence: CDR1 MNHEY, CDR2 SVGEGT. The CDR3 is 18 residues long. The ends were cut back, 0 bases at V and 0 bases at J, with 18 bases in the middle. DNA of the CDR3: TGTGCCAGCAGTTACTCGAAACTGGGGGGATACGGCTCCTACGAGCAGTACTTC. It encodes CASSYSKLGGYGSYEQYF.

The rearrangement joins TRBV7-9 to TRBJ2-5; D call uncertain. The CDR3 is 13 amino acids. The V end was cut by 1 base, the J end by 7 bases, with 10 bases between. Germline lookup yields CDR1 SEHNR and CDR2 FQNEAQ (reference sequence). The CDR3 DNA follows: TGTGCCAGCAGCTTAGAGTCCTTTGGGACCCAGTACTTC. Translating gives CASSLESFGTQYF.